This TCR beta chain came from a study of neurological immune-mediated disorders. General observations from the study: The greatest TCR clonal expansion occurred in HTLV-1-associated myelopathy and the least in multiple sclerosis, which fell below healthy controls.

Template-switch 5'RACE cDNA synthesis added a 10-nucleotide unique molecular identifier. The yield of each sequencing run was over 160 million TCR-beta sequences from 15-18 subjects. TCRdb itself ran the 5' RACE reads through MiXCR, one entry per CDR3 protein. Among around 15,000 distinct CDR3 sequences listed, under 4% were seen once. The sorted libraries drew on about a million T cells that were CD4+ or CD8+. This clonotype was observed many times. Its target is unknown. This CDR3 has 15 amino acids. The trim removed 6 bases at V and 3 bases at J, leaving 5 bases unmatched. In germline, CDR1 is MNHEY, CDR2 SVGAGI.

V usage is TRBV6-5 and J usage is TRBJ1-5; 10 positions match TRBD1. Material: CD8+ T cells from blood. This TCR came from a woman in her forties in good health. In DNA form, the CDR3 reads TGTGCCAGCAGGCCCGGGACAGGGGTCAATCAGCCCCAGCATTTT. It is translated as CASRPGTGVNQPQHF.